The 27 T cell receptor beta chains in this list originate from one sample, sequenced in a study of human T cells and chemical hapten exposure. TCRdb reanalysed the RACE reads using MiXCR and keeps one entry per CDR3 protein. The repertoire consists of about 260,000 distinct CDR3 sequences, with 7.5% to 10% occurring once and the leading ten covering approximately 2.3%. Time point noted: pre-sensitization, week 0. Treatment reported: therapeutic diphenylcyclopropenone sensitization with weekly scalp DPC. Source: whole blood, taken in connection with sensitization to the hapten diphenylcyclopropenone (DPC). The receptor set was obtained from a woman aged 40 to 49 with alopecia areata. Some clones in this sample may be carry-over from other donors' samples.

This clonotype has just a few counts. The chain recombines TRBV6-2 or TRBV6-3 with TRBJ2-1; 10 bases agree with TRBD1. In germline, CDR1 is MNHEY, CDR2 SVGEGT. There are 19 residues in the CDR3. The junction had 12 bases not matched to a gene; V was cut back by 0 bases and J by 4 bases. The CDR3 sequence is CASSYSIGSGQGVYNEQFF. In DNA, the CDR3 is TGTGCCAGCAGTTACTCGATAGGGAGCGGACAGGGGGTGTACAATGAGCAGTTCTTC.

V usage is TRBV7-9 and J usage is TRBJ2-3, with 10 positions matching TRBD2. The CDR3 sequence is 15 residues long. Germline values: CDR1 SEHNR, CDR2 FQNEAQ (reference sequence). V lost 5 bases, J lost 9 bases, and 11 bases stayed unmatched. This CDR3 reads CASSISSGRRLTQYF. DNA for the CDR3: TGTGCCAGCAGCATTTCTAGCGGGAGAAGGCTCACGCAGTATTTT.

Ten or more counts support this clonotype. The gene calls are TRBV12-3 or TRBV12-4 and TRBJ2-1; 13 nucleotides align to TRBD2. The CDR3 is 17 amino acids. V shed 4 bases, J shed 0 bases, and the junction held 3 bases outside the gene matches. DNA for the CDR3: TGTGCCAGCAGTTCCTGGACTAGCGGGAGCTCCTACAATGAGCAGTTCTTC. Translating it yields CASSSWTSGSSYNEQFF.

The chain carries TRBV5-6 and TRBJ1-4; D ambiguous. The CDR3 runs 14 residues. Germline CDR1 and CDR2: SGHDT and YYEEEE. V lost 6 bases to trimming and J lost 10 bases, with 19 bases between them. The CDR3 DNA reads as TGTGCCAGCACCCCCGGGCCCCTATCTGGAAAACTGTTTTTT. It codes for CASTPGPLSGKLFF.

The CDR3 loop is CASSSPDRLNTEAFF. Written as DNA, the CDR3 is TGTGCCAGCAGTTCGCCGGACAGATTGAACACTGAAGCTTTCTTT. V usage is TRBV6-5 and J usage is TRBJ1-1; D might be TRBD1 (6 bases). This CDR3 comprises 15 residues. V lost 4 bases and J 0 bases, leaving 12 bases between the germline ends. The germline gives CDR1 MNHEY, CDR2 SVGAGI.

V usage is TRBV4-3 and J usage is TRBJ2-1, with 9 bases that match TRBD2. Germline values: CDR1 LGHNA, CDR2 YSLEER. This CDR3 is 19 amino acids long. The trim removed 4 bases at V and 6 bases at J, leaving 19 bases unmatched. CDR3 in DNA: TGCGCCAGCAGCCCCGTGAAGGTGAATAGCGGGAGTTTGGTCAATGAGCAGTTCTTC. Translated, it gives CASSPVKVNSGSLVNEQFF.

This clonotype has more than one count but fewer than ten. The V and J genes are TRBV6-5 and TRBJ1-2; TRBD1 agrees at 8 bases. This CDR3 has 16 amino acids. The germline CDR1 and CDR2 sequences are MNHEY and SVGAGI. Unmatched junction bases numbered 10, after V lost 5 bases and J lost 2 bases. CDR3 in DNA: TGTGCCAGCAGTGTCACGGACAGGGCCAGGAACTATGGCTACACCTTC. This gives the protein CASSVTDRARNYGYTF.

The DNA for the CDR3 is TGTGCCAGCAGTTCACACTCCTACGAGCAGTACTTC. This gives the protein CASSSHSYEQYF. This sequence joins TRBV6-6 and TRBJ2-7; D gene unclear. The V gene lost 4 bases and the J gene lost 0 bases, with 4 bases spanning the gap. The CDR3 is 12 residues long. Germline values: CDR1 MNHNY, CDR2 SVGAGI (reference sequence).

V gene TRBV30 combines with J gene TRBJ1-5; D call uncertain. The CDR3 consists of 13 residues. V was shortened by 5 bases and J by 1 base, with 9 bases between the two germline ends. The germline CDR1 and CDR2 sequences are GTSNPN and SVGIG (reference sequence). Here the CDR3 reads CAWSQSSNQPQHF. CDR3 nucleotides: TGTGCCTGGTCACAGTCAAGCAATCAGCCCCAGCATTTT.

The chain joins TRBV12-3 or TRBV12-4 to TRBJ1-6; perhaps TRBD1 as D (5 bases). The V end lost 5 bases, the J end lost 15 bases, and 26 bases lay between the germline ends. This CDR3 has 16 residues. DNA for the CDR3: TGTGCCAGCAGTCCCAACAAAGGGACGCCCGCCCGACTCCTCCACTTT. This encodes CASSPNKGTPARLLHF.

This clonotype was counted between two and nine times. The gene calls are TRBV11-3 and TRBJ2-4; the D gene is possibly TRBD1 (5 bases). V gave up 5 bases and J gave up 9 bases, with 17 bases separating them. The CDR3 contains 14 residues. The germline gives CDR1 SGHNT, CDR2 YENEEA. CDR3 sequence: CASSTKKPGCIQYF. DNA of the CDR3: TGTGCCAGCAGCACAAAAAAGCCAGGGTGCATTCAGTACTTC.

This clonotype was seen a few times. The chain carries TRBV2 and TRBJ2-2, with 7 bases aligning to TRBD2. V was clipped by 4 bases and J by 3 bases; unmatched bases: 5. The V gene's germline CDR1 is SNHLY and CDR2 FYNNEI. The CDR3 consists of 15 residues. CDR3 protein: CASSVERGYTGELFF. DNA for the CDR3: TGTGCCAGCAGTGTGGAGCGGGGTTACACCGGGGAGCTGTTTTTT. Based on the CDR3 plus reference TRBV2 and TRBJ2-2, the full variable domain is EPEVTQTPSHQVTQMGQEVILRCVPISNHLYFYWYRQILGQKVEFLVSFYNNEISEKSEIFDDQFSVERPDGSNFTLKIRSTKLEDSAMYFCASSVERGYTGELFFGEGSRLTVL.

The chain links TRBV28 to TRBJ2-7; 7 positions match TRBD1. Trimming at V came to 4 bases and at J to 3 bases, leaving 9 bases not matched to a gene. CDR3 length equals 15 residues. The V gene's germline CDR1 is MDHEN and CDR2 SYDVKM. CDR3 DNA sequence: TGTGCCAGCAGTTCCCAAGACAGGGTTAGCTACGAGCAGTACTTC. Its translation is CASSSQDRVSYEQYF.

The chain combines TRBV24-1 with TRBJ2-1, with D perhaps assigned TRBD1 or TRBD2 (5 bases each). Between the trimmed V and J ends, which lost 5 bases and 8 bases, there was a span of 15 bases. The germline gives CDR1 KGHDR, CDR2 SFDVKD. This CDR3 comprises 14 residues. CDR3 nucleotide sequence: TGTGCCACCAGTGTAGAGAGCCGGGGCGATGAGCAGTTCTTC. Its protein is CATSVESRGDEQFF.

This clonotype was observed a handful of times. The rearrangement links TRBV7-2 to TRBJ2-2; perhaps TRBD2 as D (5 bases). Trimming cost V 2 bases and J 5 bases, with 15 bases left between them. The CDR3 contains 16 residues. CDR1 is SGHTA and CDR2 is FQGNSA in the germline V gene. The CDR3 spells CASSLNPSTATGELFF. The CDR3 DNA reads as TGTGCCAGCAGCTTAAACCCTAGCACCGCGACCGGGGAGCTGTTTTTT.

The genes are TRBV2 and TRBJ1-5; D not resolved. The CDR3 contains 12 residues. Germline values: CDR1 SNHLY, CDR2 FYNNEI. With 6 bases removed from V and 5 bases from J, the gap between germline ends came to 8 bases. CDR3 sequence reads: CASRNGDQPQHF. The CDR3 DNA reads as TGTGCCAGCAGGAACGGTGATCAGCCCCAGCATTTT.

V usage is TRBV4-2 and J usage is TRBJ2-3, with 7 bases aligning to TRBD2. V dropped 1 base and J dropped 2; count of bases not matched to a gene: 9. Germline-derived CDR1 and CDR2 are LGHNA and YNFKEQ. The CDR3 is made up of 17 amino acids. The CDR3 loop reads CASSQVPREDYTDTQYF. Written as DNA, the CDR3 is TGTGCCAGCAGCCAAGTTCCCCGGGAGGACTACACAGATACGCAGTATTTT.

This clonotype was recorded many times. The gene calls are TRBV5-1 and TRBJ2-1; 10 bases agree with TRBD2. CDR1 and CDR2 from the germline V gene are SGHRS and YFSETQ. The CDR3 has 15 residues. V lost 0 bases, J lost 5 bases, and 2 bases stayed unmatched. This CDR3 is CASSLVGLADNEQFF. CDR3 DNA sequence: TGCGCCAGCAGCTTGGTCGGACTAGCGGACAATGAGCAGTTCTTC.

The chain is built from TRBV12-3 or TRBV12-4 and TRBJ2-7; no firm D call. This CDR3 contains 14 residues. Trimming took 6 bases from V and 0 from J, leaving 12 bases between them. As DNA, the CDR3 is TGTGCCAGCAGACCCCAAACCAGCTCCTACGAGCAGTACTTC. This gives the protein CASRPQTSSYEQYF.

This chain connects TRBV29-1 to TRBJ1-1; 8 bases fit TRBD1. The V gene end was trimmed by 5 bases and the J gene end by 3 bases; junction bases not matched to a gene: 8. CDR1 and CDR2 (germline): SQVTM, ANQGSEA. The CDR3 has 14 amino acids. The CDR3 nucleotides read TGCAGCGTTCAGGCAGGGGGCCTGTACACTGAAGCTTTCTTT. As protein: CSVQAGGLYTEAFF.

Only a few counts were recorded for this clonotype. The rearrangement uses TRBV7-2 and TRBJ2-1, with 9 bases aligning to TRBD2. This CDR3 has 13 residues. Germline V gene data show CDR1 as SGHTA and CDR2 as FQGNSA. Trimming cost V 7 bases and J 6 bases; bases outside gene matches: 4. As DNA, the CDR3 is TGTGCCAGCACGACTAGCGGCGCCAATGAGCAGTTCTTC. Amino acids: CASTTSGANEQFF. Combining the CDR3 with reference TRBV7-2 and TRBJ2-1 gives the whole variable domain GAGVSQSPSNKVTEKGKDVELRCDPISGHTALYWYRQSLGQGLEFLIYFQGNSAPDKSGLPSDRFSAERTGGSVSTLTIQRTQQEDSAVYLCASTTSGANEQFFGPGTRLTVL.

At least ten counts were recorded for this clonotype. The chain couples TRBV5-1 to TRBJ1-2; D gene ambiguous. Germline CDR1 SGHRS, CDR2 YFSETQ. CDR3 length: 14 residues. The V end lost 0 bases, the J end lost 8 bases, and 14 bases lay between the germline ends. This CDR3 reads CASSLAGLGEGYTF. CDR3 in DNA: TGCGCCAGCAGCTTGGCAGGACTTGGTGAGGGCTACACCTTC. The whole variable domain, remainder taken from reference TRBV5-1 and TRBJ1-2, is KAGVTQTPRYLIKTRGQQVTLSCSPISGHRSVSWYQQTPGQGLQFLFEYFSETQRNKGNFPGRFSGRQFSNSRSEMNVSTLELGDSALYLCASSLAGLGEGYTFGSGTRLTVV.

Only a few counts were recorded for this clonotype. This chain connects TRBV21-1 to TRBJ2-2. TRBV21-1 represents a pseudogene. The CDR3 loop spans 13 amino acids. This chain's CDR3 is CASSKVDTGELFF. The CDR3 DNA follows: TGTGCCAGCAGCAAAGTGGACACCGGGGAGCTGTTTTTT.

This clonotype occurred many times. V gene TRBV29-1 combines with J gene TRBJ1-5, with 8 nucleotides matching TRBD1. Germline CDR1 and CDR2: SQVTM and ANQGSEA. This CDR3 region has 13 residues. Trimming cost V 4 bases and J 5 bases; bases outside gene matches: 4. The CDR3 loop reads CSVGQGRDQPQHF. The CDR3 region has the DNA TGCAGCGTTGGACAGGGGCGGGATCAGCCCCAGCATTTT.

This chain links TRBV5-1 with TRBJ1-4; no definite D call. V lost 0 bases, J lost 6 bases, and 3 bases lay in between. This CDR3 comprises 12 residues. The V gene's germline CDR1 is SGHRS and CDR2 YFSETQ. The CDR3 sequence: CASSLGHEKLFF. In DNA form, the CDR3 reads TGCGCCAGCAGCTTGGGACATGAAAAACTGTTTTTT.

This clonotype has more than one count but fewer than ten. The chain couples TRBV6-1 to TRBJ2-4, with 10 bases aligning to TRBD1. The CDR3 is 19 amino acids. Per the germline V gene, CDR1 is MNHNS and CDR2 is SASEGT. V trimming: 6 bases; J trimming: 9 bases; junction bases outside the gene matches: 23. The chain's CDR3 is CASSQQGAGQGYFSSIQYF. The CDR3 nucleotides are TGTGCCAGCAGCCAGCAGGGAGCGGGACAGGGGTACTTTTCTAGCATTCAGTACTTC.

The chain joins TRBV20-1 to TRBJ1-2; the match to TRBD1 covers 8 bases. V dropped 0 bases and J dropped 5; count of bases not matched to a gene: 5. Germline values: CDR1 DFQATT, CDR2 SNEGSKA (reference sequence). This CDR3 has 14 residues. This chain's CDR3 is CSARDPTGDYGYTF. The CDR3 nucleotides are TGCAGTGCTAGAGACCCGACAGGGGATTATGGCTACACCTTC.